This entry lists 11 T cell receptor beta chains sequenced from one sample in a study of T cell changes during pregnancy in multiple sclerosis. Measured with immunoSEQ multiplex PCR; TCRdb has only the in-frame clones, and not every one. This sample yields approximately 130,000 clones, of which roughly 96% are seen a single time; 0.4% to 0.5% belongs to the top ten. The sample consisted of peripheral blood, taken after pregnancy. These receptors were taken from a female donor with multiple sclerosis, enrolled in a pregnancy study.

The V gene is TRBV7-8, the J gene TRBJ2-7; possibly TRBD1 for D (6 bases). The CDR3 contains 14 residues. V was trimmed by 1 base and J by 1 base, leaving 8 bases between them. The germline V gene encodes CDR1 SGHVS and CDR2 FQNEAQ. This CDR3 is CASSLVQGSYEQYF. The CDR3 bases are TGTGCCAGCAGCTTAGTGCAGGGGTCCTACGAGCAGTACTTC.

A note on this clone: No DNA is shown, since the ends of the CDR3 on it are uncertain; the CDR3 is the one TCRdb lists. The chain links TRBV7-5 to TRBJ2-3; TRBD1 was called by the table and not checked on the DNA. TRBV7-5 is a known pseudogene. The CDR3 region is 16 residues in length, termini included. The CDR3 protein is CARSLFGGGNIDTQYF.

As regards this clone: The same CDR3 is also encoded by other DNA sequences in this sample. V usage is TRBV6-5 and J usage is TRBJ2-7; TRBD1 is a possible D gene (5 bases). The CDR3 loop spans 13 amino acids. The V gene's germline CDR1 is MNHEY and CDR2 SVGAGI. Trimming took off 2 bases at V and 1 base at J, with 6 bases between the two ends. CDR3 sequence (DNA): TGTGCCAGCAGTTACCCAGGGTCCTACGAGCAGTACTTC. This gives the protein CASSYPGSYEQYF.

The chain is built from TRBV29-1 and TRBJ1-3; D is ambiguous. The V gene's germline CDR1 is SQVTM and CDR2 ANQGSEA. This CDR3 comprises 16 residues. V was shortened by 3 bases and J by 0 bases, with 15 bases between the two germline ends. CDR3 in amino acids: CSVEDYPPGSGNTIYF. DNA for the CDR3: TGCAGCGTTGAGGATTACCCCCCGGGCTCTGGAAACACCATATATTTT.

The chain uses TRBV6-1 and TRBJ2-7, with 9 nucleotides matching TRBD1. Per germline, CDR1 MNHNS and CDR2 SASEGT. The CDR3 length is 13 residues. J lost 6 bases, V lost 6 bases, and 6 bases had no gene match. The CDR3: CASRPTGGGEQYF. For the CDR3, the DNA is TGTGCCAGCAGGCCGACAGGGGGAGGCGAGCAGTACTTC.

This chain joins TRBV4-3 and TRBJ2-7, with 8 bases lining up with TRBD2. The trim removed 2 bases at V and 0 bases at J, leaving 0 bases unmatched. The CDR3 loop spans 14 amino acids. Germline CDR1 LGHNA, CDR2 YSLEER. DNA of the CDR3: TGCGCCAGCAGCCAAAGCGGGAGCTCCTACGAGCAGTACTTC. It is translated as CASSQSGSSYEQYF.

CDR3 nucleotide sequence: TGTGCCAGCAGCCAGGACAGGGGACGAGTGAACACTGAAGCTTTCTTT. It specifies CASSQDRGRVNTEAFF. V usage is TRBV5-8 and J usage is TRBJ1-1; 9 nucleotides align to TRBD1. The CDR3 sequence is 16 residues long. Per the germline V gene, CDR1 is SGHTS and CDR2 is YDEGEE. V was clipped by 4 bases and J by 0 bases; unmatched bases: 7.

The gene calls are TRBV18 and TRBJ2-5, with 8 nucleotides matching TRBD2. CDR1 KGHSH and CDR2 LQKENI come from the germline V gene. CDR3 length: 18 residues. The trim removed 3 bases at V and 5 bases at J, leaving 17 bases unmatched. CDR3 loop: CASSPGTAMAGGEETQYF. CDR3 coding DNA: TGTGCCAGCTCACCGGGGACCGCAATGGCGGGAGGAGAGGAGACCCAGTACTTC.

In this sample, this clone turned up once. This chain uses TRBV14 with TRBJ1-1, with TRBD1 matching over 10 bases. The junction had 0 bases not matched to a gene; V was cut back by 3 bases and J by 5 bases. CDR3 length: 13 residues. Germline V CDR1 and CDR2: SGHDN, FVKESK. In DNA form, the CDR3 reads TGTGCCAGCAGCCAGGACAGGGGGACTGAAGCTTTCTTT. The encoded protein is CASSQDRGTEAFF. Complete variable domain (other parts from reference TRBV14 and TRBJ1-1): EAGVTQFPSHSVIEKGQTVTLRCDPISGHDNLYWYRRVMGKEIKFLLHFVKESKQDESGMPNNRFLAERTGGTYSTLKVQPAELEDSGVYFCASSQDRGTEAFFGQGTRLTVV.

The rearrangement joins TRBV13 to TRBJ2-7; D is uncertain. CDR3 length: 11 amino acids. From germline, CDR1 is PRHDT and CDR2 FYEKMQ (reference sequence). V shed 5 bases and J shed 0 bases, with 2 bases lying between them. The CDR3 protein is CASSLSYEQYF. CDR3 bases: TGTGCCAGCAGCCTCTCCTACGAGCAGTACTTC.

The chain employs TRBV7-9 and TRBJ1-3; D ambiguous. This CDR3 is built from 13 residues. The V end was cut by 2 bases, the J end by 1 base, with 3 bases between. Germline CDR1 and CDR2: SEHNR and FQNEAQ (reference sequence). The CDR3 reads CASSLSSGNTIYF. In DNA form, the CDR3 reads TGTGCCAGCAGCTTATCTTCTGGAAACACCATATATTTT.